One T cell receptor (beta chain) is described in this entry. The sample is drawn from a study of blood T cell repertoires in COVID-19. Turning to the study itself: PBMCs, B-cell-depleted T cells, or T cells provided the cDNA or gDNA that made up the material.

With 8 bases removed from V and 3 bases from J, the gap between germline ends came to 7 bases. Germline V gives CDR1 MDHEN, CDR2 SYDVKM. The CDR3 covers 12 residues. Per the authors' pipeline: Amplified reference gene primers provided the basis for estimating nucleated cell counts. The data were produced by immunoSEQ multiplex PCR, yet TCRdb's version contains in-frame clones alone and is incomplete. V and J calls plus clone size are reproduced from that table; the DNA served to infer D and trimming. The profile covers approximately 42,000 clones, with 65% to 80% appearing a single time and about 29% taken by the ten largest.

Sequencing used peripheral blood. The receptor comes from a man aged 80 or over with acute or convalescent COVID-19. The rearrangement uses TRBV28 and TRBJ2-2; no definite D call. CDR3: CASGRDTGELFF. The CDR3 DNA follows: TGTGCCAGCGGTCGGGACACCGGGGAGCTGTTTTTT.